This T cell receptor beta chain was captured in a study of blood T cell repertoires in COVID-19. Only in-frame clones appear in the TCRdb table, and some are missing; sequencing was by immunoSEQ multiplex PCR. Of a few hundred thousand clones in the sample, roughly 90% were seen once. Trimming removed 6 bases at V and 4 bases at J, with 13 bases between. CDR1 is SNHLY, CDR2 FYNNEI, per germline. The CDR3 runs 14 residues. The rearrangement uses TRBV2 and TRBJ2-1; D is ambiguous. The specimen sequenced was PBMCs or T cells enriched from blood (not recorded which). The receptor's source is a woman aged 25-40 years who had recovered from COVID-19. The CDR3 loop is CASRKLADYNEQFF. The DNA of the CDR3 is TGTGCCAGCAGGAAGTTGGCGGATTACAATGAGCAGTTCTTC.